This T cell receptor beta chain was sequenced during a study of cytomegalovirus exposure and HLA in healthy donors. CDR1 KGHSH and CDR2 LQKENI come from the germline V gene. The CDR3 spans 16 residues. The V gene lost 4 bases and the J gene lost 3 bases, with 19 bases spanning the gap. 13 Jbeta primers and 60 Vbeta primers were used for the PCR. Libraries were prepared by immunoSEQ multiplex PCR; TCRdb keeps only in-frame clonotypes and omits some of them. The profile shows about 190,000 clones, 85% to 90% of them singletons. This sequence originates from a man aged 30-40 years in good health and CMV-seronegative. The gene calls are TRBV18 and TRBJ2-7; TRBD1 might be the D (6 bases). Material for sequencing was PBMCs. The CDR3 loop reads CASSLIQGRGHYEQYF. CDR3 nucleotide sequence: TGTGCCAGCTCACTCATTCAGGGGCGCGGTCACTACGAGCAGTACTTC.